This T cell receptor beta chain emerged from a study of T cell responses to AZD1222 COVID-19 vaccine. Overall study findings and caveats: Spike-specific TCR breadth and depth grew following two AZD1222 doses.

The protocol was immunoSEQ multiplex PCR, while the TCRdb copy is restricted to in-frame clones and leaves out a portion. Among 120,000 to 150,000 clones, 90% to 95% were seen once, and the ten largest hold under 2%. A word on this clone: Antigen unknown.

V was pared by 3 bases and J by 8 bases, with 13 bases between. The CDR3 runs 13 residues. Germline CDR1 is SGHAT and CDR2 is FQNNGV. The sequencing used peripheral blood, collected on day 0 of AZD1222 vaccination. The TCR was taken from an adult in good health. The chain carries TRBV11-2 and TRBJ1-2; D possibly corresponds to TRBD1 (5 bases). The chain's CDR3 is CASSLIGVSGYTF. Written as DNA, the CDR3 is TGTGCCAGCAGCTTGATAGGGGTGAGCGGCTACACCTTC.